These 28 T cell receptor beta chains originate from one sample sequenced in a study of T cell responses to AZD1222 COVID-19 vaccine. Sequencing used immunoSEQ multiplex PCR; TCRdb keeps in-frame clones, though not all of them. Found here are roughly 49,000 clones, about 87% of them singletons; the top ten hold under 3.5%. This material consisted of peripheral blood, taken 28 days after the second AZD1222 dose. Receptors originate from an adult who received the AZD1222 COVID-19 vaccine.

This chain joins TRBV4-1 and TRBJ2-1; 7 bases are a match to TRBD2. The germline V gene encodes CDR1 MGHRA and CDR2 YSYEKL. The junction had 9 bases not matched to a gene; V was cut back by 1 base and J by 9 bases. The CDR3 runs to 15 residues. Written as DNA, the CDR3 is TGCGCCAGCAGCCAAGCCCCACTAGGGAGGGGTGAGCAGTTCTTC. It specifies CASSQAPLGRGEQFF.

The chain has TRBV2 and TRBJ1-2, with D possibly being TRBD1 (6 bases). The CDR3 spans 14 residues. The V end lost 2 bases, the J end lost 3 bases, and 10 bases lay between the germline ends. The germline V gene encodes CDR1 SNHLY and CDR2 FYNNEI. In DNA form, the CDR3 reads TGTGCCAGCAGTGAATCCCAGGGGCACTATGGCTACACCTTC. It encodes CASSESQGHYGYTF.

The chain combines TRBV6-1 with TRBJ2-7, with 7 bases fitting TRBD2. Germline CDR1 is MNHNS and CDR2 is SASEGT. The CDR3 has 16 amino acids. The junction had 9 bases not matched to a gene; V was cut back by 4 bases and J by 0 bases. The CDR3 reads CASSGRNPSGSYEQYF. In nucleotides, the CDR3 is TGTGCCAGCAGTGGACGTAACCCTAGCGGCTCCTACGAGCAGTACTTC.

For the CDR3, the DNA is TGTGCCAGCAGCCAGGGGGAGACCCAGTACTTC. Its translation: CASSQGETQYF. This chain joins TRBV3-1 (or the pseudogene TRBV3-2) and TRBJ2-5; D uncertain. CDR1 is LGHDT and CDR2 is YNNKEL in the germline V gene (reference sequence). With 3 bases removed from V and 5 bases from J, the gap between germline ends came to 4 bases. The length of the CDR3 is 11 residues.

The chain carries TRBV30 and TRBJ1-4; a weak D match, TRBD1 (5 bases). Trimming shortened V by 3 bases and J by 3 bases, and 11 bases separated the two germline ends. This CDR3 spans 14 amino acids. Germline values: CDR1 GTSNPN, CDR2 SVGIG (reference sequence). CDR3 nucleotides: TGTGCCTGGAGACCGGGACTGTCTAATGAAAAACTGTTTTTT. It translates to CAWRPGLSNEKLFF.

This sequence joins TRBV3-1 (or the pseudogene TRBV3-2) and TRBJ1-2, with TRBD1 matching over 9 bases. V shed 4 bases, J shed 5 bases, and the junction held 2 bases outside the gene matches. Per germline, CDR1 LGHDT and CDR2 YNNKEL (reference sequence). The CDR3 totals 13 residues. DNA for the CDR3: TGTGCCAGCAGCCTAGGACAGGGGTATGGCTACACCTTC. This translates into CASSLGQGYGYTF.

The gene calls are TRBV7-3 and TRBJ2-2; 13 nucleotides match TRBD2. CDR1 and CDR2 (germline): SGHTA, FQGTGA. The CDR3 covers 17 residues. V gave up 4 bases and J gave up 5 bases; unmatched junction bases: 7. In DNA form, the CDR3 reads TGTGCCAGCAGCTCAGGACTAGCGGGAGTAGGAACCGGGGAGCTGTTTTTT. Amino acid sequence: CASSSGLAGVGTGELFF.

The V gene is TRBV3-1 (or the pseudogene TRBV3-2), the J gene TRBJ2-7; no clear D. From germline, CDR1 is LGHDT and CDR2 YNNKEL (reference sequence). The CDR3 has 14 amino acids. V lost 2 bases to trimming and J lost 3 bases, with 11 bases between them. CDR3 in amino acids: CASSQTRGGYEQYF. In nucleotides, the CDR3 is TGTGCCAGCAGCCAAACCCGAGGTGGCTACGAGCAGTACTTC.

V usage is TRBV6-5 and J usage is TRBJ2-7; 8 bases map to TRBD1. Germline CDR1 MNHEY, CDR2 SVGAGI. V dropped 7 bases and J dropped 2; count of bases not matched to a gene: 4. This CDR3 spans 13 amino acids. CDR3 residues: CASKTGVTYEQYF. Here the CDR3 DNA reads TGTGCCAGCAAGACAGGGGTGACCTACGAGCAGTACTTC.

This clone has only one observation. The chain recombines TRBV30 with TRBJ2-3; TRBD2 agrees at 12 bases. In germline, CDR1 is GTSNPN, CDR2 SVGIG (reference sequence). V was clipped by 1 base and J by 7 bases; unmatched bases: 18. The CDR3 runs 19 residues. CDR3: CAWSAKGARGTSGLYTQYF. CDR3 DNA sequence: TGTGCCTGGAGTGCGAAGGGGGCCCGGGGGACTAGCGGGCTATATACGCAGTATTTT.

The chain has TRBV29-1 and TRBJ2-3; TRBD1 or TRBD2 may be the D gene (5 bases each). The CDR3 is 12 residues long. The V gene's germline CDR1 is SQVTM and CDR2 ANQGSEA. The germline V and J ends were trimmed by 3 bases and 5 bases, with 9 bases remaining between them. The CDR3: CSVEGRQDTQYF. Here the CDR3 DNA reads TGCAGCGTTGAGGGACGTCAAGATACGCAGTATTTT.

The CDR3 reads CASSSSSTPGGSPLHF. CDR3 in DNA: TGTGCCAGCAGCTCAAGCTCGACACCAGGTGGTTCACCCCTCCACTTT. The J gene is TRBJ1-6, the V gene TRBV7-9; no clear D. The CDR3 spans 16 residues. The germline V gene has CDR1 SEHNR and CDR2 FQNEAQ (reference sequence). Trimming took off 4 bases at V and 9 bases at J, with 19 bases between the two ends.

This clone was seen a single time. This chain joins TRBV7-6 and TRBJ2-5; 7 nucleotides agree with TRBD1. The length of the CDR3 is 15 residues. CDR1 is SGHVS and CDR2 is FNYEAQ in the germline V gene. The junction had 4 bases not matched to a gene; V was cut back by 2 bases and J by 1 base. The CDR3, as DNA: TGTGCCAGCAGCTTATTTGAGGGGGCCCAAGAGACCCAGTACTTC. Its translation is CASSLFEGAQETQYF.

This rearrangement joins TRBV7-2 to TRBJ1-4, with 12 bases aligning to TRBD1. From germline, CDR1 is SGHTA and CDR2 FQGNSA. The V gene end was trimmed by 1 base and the J gene end by 8 bases; junction bases not matched to a gene: 2. The CDR3 length is 15 residues. The chain's CDR3 is CASSLEGTGGEKLFF. Here the CDR3 DNA reads TGTGCCAGCAGCTTAGAAGGGACAGGGGGCGAAAAACTGTTTTTT. The full variable domain, rest sourced from reference TRBV7-2 and TRBJ1-4, is GAGVSQSPSNKVTEKGKDVELRCDPISGHTALYWYRQSLGQGLEFLIYFQGNSAPDKSGLPSDRFSAERTGGSVSTLTIQRTQQEDSAVYLCASSLEGTGGEKLFFGSGTQLSVL.

The gene calls are TRBV5-1 and TRBJ2-2; TRBD2 matches 9 bases. J was trimmed by 3 bases and V by 7 bases; bases with no gene match: 7. CDR1 is SGHRS and CDR2 is YFSETQ in the germline V gene. The CDR3 spans 15 residues. CDR3 in DNA: TGCGCCAGCTCCGTAGCGGGAGATCACACCGGGGAGCTGTTTTTT. Protein: CASSVAGDHTGELFF.

The rearrangement links TRBV28 to TRBJ1-2; D perhaps matches TRBD1 (5 bases). This CDR3 has 12 amino acids. V shed 6 bases and J shed 8 bases, with 13 bases lying between them. Germline V gene sequence: CDR1 MDHEN, CDR2 SYDVKM. The CDR3 spells CASSRTNGGYTF. The DNA of the CDR3 is TGTGCCAGCAGCCGGACAAATGGGGGCTACACCTTC.

The rearrangement links TRBV28 to TRBJ1-3, with no clear D. The germline V gene has CDR1 MDHEN and CDR2 SYDVKM. Trimming pared 7 bases from V and 7 bases from J, leaving 14 bases between. This CDR3 spans 13 amino acids. The CDR3 loop is CASNPALGNTIYF. The CDR3 nucleotides read TGTGCCAGCAACCCAGCTTTAGGGAACACCATATATTTT.

The CDR3 here is CASSWSSTDTQYF. Written as DNA, the CDR3 is TGTGCCAGCAGTTGGAGTAGCACAGATACGCAGTATTTT. The rearrangement joins TRBV12-3 or TRBV12-4 to TRBJ2-3; D remains ambiguous. This CDR3 has 13 amino acids. The V end was cut by 4 bases, the J end by 0 bases, with 5 bases between.

This clone was detected only once. The rearrangement uses TRBV19 and TRBJ2-2; weak D call: TRBD2 (6 bases). V lost 4 bases to trimming and J lost 6 bases, with 12 bases between them. This CDR3 is built from 14 residues. Per the germline V gene, CDR1 is LNHDA and CDR2 is SQIVND (reference sequence). CDR3 amino acids: CASSTGRRAGELFF. The CDR3 DNA follows: TGTGCCAGTAGTACAGGGAGGAGAGCCGGGGAGCTGTTTTTT. The whole variable domain, remainder taken from reference TRBV19 and TRBJ2-2, is DGGITQSPKYLFRKEGQNVTLSCEQNLNHDAMYWYRQDPGQGLRLIYYSQIVNDFQKGDIAEGYSVSREKKESFPLTVTSAQKNPTAFYLCASSTGRRAGELFFGEGSRLTVL.

The chain recombines TRBV30 with TRBJ1-3; D is uncertain. Trimming cost V 3 bases and J 8 bases, with 8 bases left between them. The CDR3 loop spans 11 amino acids. Germline V lookup: CDR1 GTSNPN, CDR2 SVGIG (reference sequence). The CDR3 region is CAWSNQYTIYF. The CDR3 bases are TGTGCCTGGAGCAACCAGTACACCATATATTTT.

This clone has only a few counts. The rearrangement joins TRBV28 to TRBJ2-1; 7 positions match TRBD2. Germline values: CDR1 MDHEN, CDR2 SYDVKM. CDR3 length: 15 residues. With 2 bases clipped from V and 3 bases from J, the junction kept 4 bases outside the gene matches. The chain's CDR3 is CASSLASGFYNEQFF. DNA for the CDR3: TGTGCCAGCAGTTTAGCTAGCGGCTTCTACAATGAGCAGTTCTTC.

The genes are TRBV24-1 and TRBJ2-1; no definite D call. Looked up from germline, CDR1 is KGHDR and CDR2 is SFDVKD. V was cut by 9 bases and J by 0 bases, with 8 bases left in between. This CDR3 contains 13 residues. The CDR3 sequence is CATSRSSYNEQFF. The DNA for the CDR3 is TGTGCCACCTCCCGGAGCTCCTACAATGAGCAGTTCTTC.

The chain is built from TRBV2 and TRBJ2-7, with D maybe TRBD2 (5 bases). Between the trimmed V and J ends, which lost 7 bases and 6 bases, there was a span of 13 bases. CDR1 and CDR2 from the germline V gene are SNHLY and FYNNEI. This CDR3 contains 12 residues. The CDR3 here is CASTRTLSEQYF. The CDR3 DNA sequence: TGTGCCAGCACTAGGACTCTGAGCGAGCAGTACTTC.

The DNA of the CDR3 is TGTGCCAGCAGGGGACAAGGGCTTGGTCAGCCCCAGCATTTT. As protein: CASRGQGLGQPQHF. The chain employs TRBV6-5 and TRBJ1-5; possible D gene TRBD1, 6 bases. Germline lookup yields CDR1 MNHEY and CDR2 SVGAGI. This CDR3 has 14 amino acids. Trimming took off 6 bases at V and 6 bases at J, with 15 bases between the two ends.

V usage is TRBV13 and J usage is TRBJ1-1, with D perhaps matching TRBD1 (5 bases). V gave up 2 bases and J gave up 10 bases, with 14 bases separating them. CDR1 and CDR2 (germline): PRHDT, FYEKMQ (reference sequence). The CDR3 runs to 13 residues. CDR3 protein: CASSLIVGGAAFF. CDR3 in DNA: TGTGCCAGCAGCTTAATCGTGGGGGGAGCAGCTTTCTTT.

The chain uses TRBV5-6 and TRBJ1-6; maybe TRBD1 (5 bases). Germline CDR1 reads SGHDT; CDR2 reads YYEEEE. The CDR3 loop spans 16 amino acids. The V end lost 0 bases, the J end lost 7 bases, and 14 bases lay between the germline ends. As DNA, the CDR3 is TGTGCCAGCAGCTTGGAGCCAGGGCGAAGAAATTCACCCCTCCACTTT. Its protein product is CASSLEPGRRNSPLHF.

This chain connects TRBV9 to TRBJ2-7, with 8 bases aligning to TRBD2. Germline values: CDR1 SGDLS, CDR2 YYNGEE. With 3 bases clipped from V and 4 bases from J, the junction kept 12 bases outside the gene matches. The CDR3 runs 16 residues. CDR3 in DNA: TGTGCCAGCAGCGAGGGGTGGGGGAGCGGGAGTTACGAGCAGTACTTC. Residues: CASSEGWGSGSYEQYF.

The chain carries TRBV6-5 and TRBJ1-1; weak D call: TRBD1 (5 bases). CDR3 length: 15 residues. Germline V gene sequence: CDR1 MNHEY, CDR2 SVGAGI. V was cut by 5 bases and J by 3 bases, with 16 bases left in between. The CDR3 DNA sequence: TGTGCCAGCAGTCCCCGGGGCACACTTTACACTGAAGCTTTCTTT. This translates into CASSPRGTLYTEAFF.